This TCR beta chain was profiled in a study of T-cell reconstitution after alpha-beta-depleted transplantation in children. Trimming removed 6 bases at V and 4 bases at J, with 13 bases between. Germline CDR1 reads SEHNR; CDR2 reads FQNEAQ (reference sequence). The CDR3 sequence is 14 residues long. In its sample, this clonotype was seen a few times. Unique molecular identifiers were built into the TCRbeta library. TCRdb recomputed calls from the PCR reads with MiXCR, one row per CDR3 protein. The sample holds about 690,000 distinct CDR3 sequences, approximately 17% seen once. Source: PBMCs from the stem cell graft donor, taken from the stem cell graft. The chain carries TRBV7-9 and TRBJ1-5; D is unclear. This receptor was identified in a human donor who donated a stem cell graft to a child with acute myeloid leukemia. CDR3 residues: CASRDGRTNQPQHF. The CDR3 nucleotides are TGTGCCAGCAGAGACGGGAGAACGAATCAGCCCCAGCATTTT.